These 10 T cell receptor beta chains were all obtained from the same sample, sequenced in a study of CD8+CD57+ T cells in acquired aplastic anemia. Genomic DNA acted as the template from which TCR beta VDJ combination and CDR3 sequence profiling were carried out. TCRdb recomputed calls from the reads with MiXCR, one row per CDR3 protein. The top ten hold about 2.7% of the sample, which has around 130,000 distinct CDR3 sequences, over 45% seen once. Material: sorted CD4+, CD8+, or CD8+CD57+ T cells (not recorded which) from PBMCs. These TCRs come from a human donor in good health, serving as a control.

Concerning this clonotype itself: The conserved final phenylalanine or tryptophan is absent from the CDR3, which likely points to a read error. The DNA is omitted, as the CDR3 cannot be located on it reliably, and the CDR3 follows TCRdb's listing. The rearrangement joins TRBV2 to TRBJ2-5; TRBD2 is the table's D call and was not checked against the DNA. Germline V gene lookup returns CDR1 SNHLY and CDR2 FYNNEI. Inclusive of both ends, the CDR3 amounts to 10 amino acids. This CDR3 is CASTSGGRYT.

The V gene is TRBV15, the J gene TRBJ2-3; 9 nucleotides agree with TRBD2. The germline CDR1 and CDR2 sequences are LNHNV and YYDKDF (reference sequence). With V trimmed by 10 bases and J by 5 bases, 16 bases remained unmatched. The length of the CDR3 is 16 residues. CDR3 in amino acids: CASSEGRGGQGDTQYF. DNA for the CDR3: TGTGCCAGCAGTGAGGGGCGGGGGGGCCAGGGAGATACGCAGTATTTT. The whole variable domain, remainder taken from reference TRBV15 and TRBJ2-3, is DAMVIQNPRYQVTQFGKPVTLSCSQTLNHNVMYWYQQKSSQAPKLLFHYYDKDFNNEADTPDNFQSRRPNTSFCFLDIRSPGLGDTAMYLCASSEGRGGQGDTQYFGPGTRLTVL.

In its sample, this clonotype was seen a few times. An end of the junction differs from the germline gene, which may be a read error. The chain combines TRBV7-1 with TRBJ1-6, with 8 bases fitting TRBD1. TRBV7-1 is known as an ORF, though its function is uncertain. This CDR3 comprises 18 residues. CDR3 coding DNA: TGTGCCAGCAGCTCAGCCCCAGGGGGCGCAATTGGAAATTCACCCCCCCACTTT. Residues: CASSSAPGGAIGNSPPHF.

This clonotype was counted ten times or more. CDR3 sequence reads: CASSSDRFNNEQFF. CDR3 nucleotide sequence: TGCGCCAGCAGCTCAGACAGATTCAACAATGAGCAGTTCTTC. The genes are TRBV5-1 and TRBJ2-1; tentative D call: TRBD1 (5 bases). CDR1 is SGHRS, CDR2 YFSETQ, per germline. V was pared by 3 bases and J by 5 bases, with 12 bases between. The CDR3 extends over 14 amino acids.

In regard to this clonotype: Since no conserved phenylalanine or tryptophan closes the CDR3, a read error is the likely cause. This chain links TRBV5-1 with TRBJ1-6; a possible D gene is TRBD1 (6 bases). The germline V gene encodes CDR1 SGHRS and CDR2 YFSETQ. The CDR3 has 14 residues. V was cut by 1 base and J by 7 bases, with 9 bases left in between. The CDR3: CASSLTGRNSPLHL. The CDR3 DNA is TGCGCCAGCAGCTTGACAGGGAGGAATTCACCCCTCCACCTT.

The gene calls are TRBV5-1 and TRBJ2-5; maybe TRBD1 (6 bases). Trimming took off 0 bases at V and 4 bases at J, with 13 bases between the two ends. Germline V gene sequence: CDR1 SGHRS, CDR2 YFSETQ. CDR3 size: 15 residues. The CDR3 region has the DNA TGCGCCAGCAGCTTGGGCGGTGGGACATCAGAGACCCAGTACTTC. Its translation: CASSLGGGTSETQYF.

The chain is built from TRBV10-2 and TRBJ2-7, with D hard to call. The CDR3 extends over 14 amino acids. The V gene's germline CDR1 is WSHSY and CDR2 SAAADI. V shed 3 bases and J shed 0 bases, with 9 bases lying between them. CDR3 amino acids: CASSEKGLSYEQYF. The CDR3 DNA reads TGCGCCAGCAGTGAAAAAGGCCTCTCCTACGAGCAGTACTTC.

The CDR3 protein is CAIRTGTGIFYEQYF. The CDR3 nucleotides read TGTGCCATCAGAACCGGGACAGGGATCTTCTACGAGCAGTACTTC. The chain joins TRBV10-3 to TRBJ2-7; 9 bases are shared with TRBD1. Germline CDR1 is ENHRY and CDR2 is SYGVKD. V lost 6 bases and J lost 3; bases outside the gene matches: 9. The CDR3 is made up of 15 amino acids.

This clonotype showed up just a few times. V gene TRBV7-9 combines with J gene TRBJ1-1, with TRBD1 matching over 8 bases. This CDR3 region has 12 residues. From germline, CDR1 is SEHNR and CDR2 FQNEAQ (reference sequence). V shed 3 bases, J shed 11 bases, and the junction held 5 bases outside the gene matches. CDR3 protein: CASSLTGAGAFF. For the CDR3, the DNA is TGTGCCAGCAGCTTGACAGGGGCCGGGGCTTTCTTT.

The chain joins TRBV7-9 to TRBJ1-5; D not resolved. The germline V gene encodes CDR1 SEHNR and CDR2 FQNEAQ (reference sequence). This CDR3 contains 13 residues. The germline V and J ends were trimmed by 5 bases and 3 bases, with 8 bases remaining between them. This CDR3 is CASSDVNNQPQHF. CDR3 in DNA: TGTGCCAGCAGCGACGTAAACAATCAGCCCCAGCATTTT.